These 18 T cell receptor beta chains were all obtained from the same sample, sequenced in a study of blood T cell repertoires in COVID-19. Generated by immunoSEQ multiplex PCR, the TCRdb table keeps only in-frame clones and is missing some. The sample has 290,000 or so clones; about 85% are singletons. The sequencing input was peripheral blood. The receptor source for this set is a man younger than 35 with active or convalescent COVID-19.

This clone was seen more than once but under ten times. J is TRBJ1-1 and V is TRBV2; D remains ambiguous. This CDR3 has 15 amino acids. The V end lost 0 bases, the J end lost 3 bases, and 11 bases lay between the germline ends. CDR1 is SNHLY and CDR2 is FYNNEI in the germline V gene. CDR3: CASSEALMGDTEAFF. CDR3 bases: TGTGCCAGCAGTGAAGCGCTTATGGGAGACACTGAAGCTTTCTTT.

This chain joins TRBV4-3 and TRBJ2-7; D perhaps matches TRBD2 (6 bases). The germline V and J ends were trimmed by 0 bases and 0 bases, with 12 bases remaining between them. This CDR3 has 16 residues. Germline lookup yields CDR1 LGHNA and CDR2 YSLEER. CDR3 region: CASSQEAGQSSYEQYF. The CDR3 DNA reads as TGCGCCAGCAGCCAAGAGGCGGGGCAGAGCTCCTACGAGCAGTACTTC.

V is TRBV9 and J is TRBJ1-5; D perhaps matches TRBD1 (5 bases). Germline V gene lookup returns CDR1 SGDLS and CDR2 YYNGEE. The CDR3 runs 14 residues. Trimming cost V 3 bases and J 4 bases, with 11 bases left between them. This chain's CDR3 is CASSAQGWNQPQHF. For the CDR3, the DNA is TGTGCCAGCAGCGCCCAGGGATGGAATCAGCCCCAGCATTTT.

V is TRBV27 and J is TRBJ2-7; TRBD2 is a possible D gene (6 bases). V gave up 2 bases and J gave up 1 base, with 15 bases separating them. CDR3 length equals 16 residues. CDR1 is MNHEY and CDR2 is SMNVEV in the germline V gene (reference sequence). CDR3 sequence: CASSLISGTQSYEQYF. Here the CDR3 DNA reads TGTGCCAGCAGTTTAATATCGGGGACTCAGTCCTACGAGCAGTACTTC.

The V and J genes are TRBV9 and TRBJ2-3; D is uncertain. The CDR3 has 15 residues. V was trimmed by 4 bases and J by 5 bases, leaving 17 bases between them. Germline lookup yields CDR1 SGDLS and CDR2 YYNGEE. DNA for the CDR3: TGTGCCAGCAGCCTCAGAGAGCGTCCAAGAGATACGCAGTATTTT. It yields the protein CASSLRERPRDTQYF.

The genes are TRBV18 and TRBJ2-7, with TRBD2 identical over 9 bases. The CDR3 length is 14 residues. Germline V gene lookup returns CDR1 KGHSH and CDR2 LQKENI. With V trimmed by 2 bases and J by 7 bases, 6 bases remained unmatched. CDR3 region: CASSPAGGPREQYF. CDR3 sequence (DNA): TGTGCCAGCTCACCAGCGGGGGGGCCTAGAGAGCAGTACTTC.

The chain recombines TRBV7-9 with TRBJ1-3, with TRBD1 as a possible D gene (5 bases). The germline CDR1 and CDR2 sequences are SEHNR and FQNEAQ (reference sequence). Trimming shortened V by 5 bases and J by 7 bases, and 18 bases separated the two germline ends. CDR3 length equals 15 residues. For the CDR3, the DNA is TGTGCCAGCAGCCAAACTGCGGGACGCTCGAACACCATATATTTT. Protein product: CASSQTAGRSNTIYF.

The DNA of the CDR3 is TGCACCAGCAGCCAAGGCCCTAGCGGGGGTCCTCGACTAAGCACAGATACGCAGTATTTT. This encodes CTSSQGPSGGPRLSTDTQYF. This rearrangement joins TRBV1 to TRBJ2-3; the table's D call of TRBD2 was not tested on the DNA. TRBV1 is a recognized pseudogene. The CDR3 is 20 residues long.

This chain connects TRBV6-1 to TRBJ1-1, with 8 bases aligning to TRBD1. Trimming removed 10 bases from V and 4 bases from J; junction bases left unmatched: 5. The germline CDR1 and CDR2 sequences are MNHNS and SASEGT. The CDR3 extends over 12 amino acids. The CDR3 loop reads CATGGSATEAFF. As DNA, the CDR3 is TGTGCCACAGGGGGCTCGGCCACTGAAGCTTTCTTT.

This chain links TRBV19 with TRBJ2-7; weak D call: TRBD1 (5 bases). The CDR3 is made up of 14 amino acids. The germline V gene has CDR1 LNHDA and CDR2 SQIVND (reference sequence). Trimming pared 6 bases from V and 7 bases from J, leaving 19 bases between. The CDR3 reads CASSSRGHGGEQYF. The CDR3 DNA follows: TGTGCCAGTAGCTCCCGTGGACACGGTGGGGAGCAGTACTTC.

This sequence joins TRBV12-3 or TRBV12-4 and TRBJ2-3, with D tentatively TRBD1 (5 bases). The CDR3 is 12 amino acids. The ends were cut back, 5 bases at V and 3 bases at J, with 6 bases in the middle. The CDR3 loop reads CASSPGTDTQYF. DNA of the CDR3: TGTGCCAGCAGTCCAGGGACAGATACGCAGTATTTT.

CDR3 DNA sequence: TGCGCCAGCAGCCAGAGGCCGGGGTTAAGCAATCAGCCCCAGCATTTT. It is translated as CASSQRPGLSNQPQHF. The chain joins TRBV4-1 to TRBJ1-5, with D unclear. The V gene's germline CDR1 is MGHRA and CDR2 YSYEKL. The ends were cut back, 3 bases at V and 1 base at J, with 13 bases in the middle. The CDR3 is 16 amino acids.

The chain links TRBV11-2 to TRBJ2-5, with 8 bases lining up with TRBD1. The V gene's germline CDR1 is SGHAT and CDR2 FQNNGV. V lost 5 bases to trimming and J lost 0 bases; unmatched junction nucleotides: 5. The length of the CDR3 is 15 residues. In DNA form, the CDR3 reads TGTGCCAGCAGCGGACAGGGAGCGTACCAAGAGACCCAGTACTTC. Its protein is CASSGQGAYQETQYF.

The V and J genes are TRBV15 and TRBJ2-1; D not certain. CDR3 size: 14 residues. The germline CDR1 and CDR2 sequences are LNHNV and YYDKDF (reference sequence). The germline V and J ends were trimmed by 1 base and 10 bases, with 14 bases remaining between them. The CDR3: CATSRALINLEQFF. DNA for the CDR3: TGTGCCACCAGCAGAGCTCTTATAAACTTAGAGCAGTTCTTC.

V gene TRBV6-6 combines with J gene TRBJ2-3; maybe TRBD1 (6 bases). There are 12 residues in the CDR3. The germline gives CDR1 MNHNY, CDR2 SVGAGI (reference sequence). Deletions cut 11 bases from V and 1 base from J, with 10 bases between. The CDR3 DNA reads TGTGCCCACAGGGCTGGCACAGATACGCAGTATTTT. This gives the protein CAHRAGTDTQYF.

The sample holds one count of this clone. The chain carries TRBV6-2 or TRBV6-3 and TRBJ2-3; 12 bases line up with TRBD2. CDR1 MNHEY and CDR2 SVGEGT come from the germline V gene. Germline trimming cut 2 bases from V and 6 bases from J; bases unmatched to any gene: 9. There are 17 residues in the CDR3. In nucleotides, the CDR3 is TGTGCCAGCAGTTACCCGAATGGACTAGCGGGGCGCGATACGCAGTATTTT. Its translation: CASSYPNGLAGRDTQYF.

V usage is TRBV19 and J usage is TRBJ2-6; TRBD1 matches at 9 bases. V was pared by 1 base and J by 2 bases, with 6 bases of the junction left unmatched. The CDR3 spans 18 residues. Germline CDR1 reads LNHDA; CDR2 reads SQIVND (reference sequence). The CDR3 spells CASSIGTGAFAGANVLTF. The CDR3 DNA sequence: TGTGCCAGTAGTATAGGGACAGGGGCTTTTGCTGGGGCCAACGTCCTGACTTTC. Variable domain in full (rest from reference TRBV19 and TRBJ2-6): DGGITQSPKYLFRKEGQNVTLSCEQNLNHDAMYWYRQDPGQGLRLIYYSQIVNDFQKGDIAEGYSVSREKKESFPLTVTSAQKNPTAFYLCASSIGTGAFAGANVLTFGAGSRLTVL.

This rearrangement joins TRBV6-5 to TRBJ1-2; 11 bases align to TRBD1. The CDR3 length is 13 residues. Trimming cost V 6 bases and J 8 bases; bases outside gene matches: 5. Germline loops: CDR1 MNHEY, CDR2 SVGAGI. CDR3 sequence (DNA): TGTGCCAGCAGCCCGGACAGGGGGCAAGGCTACACCTTC. Protein: CASSPDRGQGYTF.